What follows is one TCR beta chain and its context. Its specificity is unknown. TCRdb re-called the 5' RACE reads with MiXCR, one entry per CDR3 protein. This sample carries about 800,000 distinct CDR3 sequences, 12% of them seen once, and the ten largest clones take about 0.49%. This CDR3 spans 15 amino acids. V gave up 5 bases and J gave up 6 bases; unmatched junction bases: 7. Germline V gives CDR1 SGHTA, CDR2 FQGNSA. This entry is derived from a study of CD8 T cells in ankylosing spondylitis. Study observations and caveats: Blood of patients with ankylosing spondylitis appeared to be characterized by a TCR beta motif of eight highly homologous variants.

The rearrangement joins TRBV7-2 to TRBJ2-5; 12 bases are shared with TRBD2. This sequence originates from a male donor with ankylosing spondylitis. Material for sequencing was blood, either unsorted or a sorted T cell fraction (not recorded which). The CDR3 here is CASSATSGSGQTQYF. The CDR3 nucleotides are TGTGCCAGCAGCGCGACTAGCGGGAGTGGGCAGACCCAGTACTTC.